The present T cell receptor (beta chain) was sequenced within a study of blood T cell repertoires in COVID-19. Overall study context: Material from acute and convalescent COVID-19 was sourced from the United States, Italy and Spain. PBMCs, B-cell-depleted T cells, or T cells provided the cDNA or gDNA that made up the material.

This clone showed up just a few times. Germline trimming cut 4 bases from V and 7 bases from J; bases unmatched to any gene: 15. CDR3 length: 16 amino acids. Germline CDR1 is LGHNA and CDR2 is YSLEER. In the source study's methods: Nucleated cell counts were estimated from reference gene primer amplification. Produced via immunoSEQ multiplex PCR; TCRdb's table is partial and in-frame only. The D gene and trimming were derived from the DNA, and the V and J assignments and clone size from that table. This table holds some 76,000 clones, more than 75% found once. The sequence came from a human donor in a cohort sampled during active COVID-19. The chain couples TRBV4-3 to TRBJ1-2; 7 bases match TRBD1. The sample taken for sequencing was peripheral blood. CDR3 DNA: TGCGCCAGCAGCCCCGGACAGGCCCCCCATTCGGGTGGCTACACCTTC. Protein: CASSPGQAPHSGGYTF.